The source of this T cell receptor beta chain is a study of CD8 T cells in Susac syndrome. RNA totalling roughly 0.5 to 1 ug underwent reverse transcription with random hexamers. TCRdb reprocessed the immunoSEQ multiplex PCR reads with MiXCR, giving one entry per CDR3 protein. The table lists tens of thousands of distinct CDR3 sequences, 90% to 95% of them singletons. Germline assignment: CDR1 SEHNR and CDR2 FQNEAQ (reference sequence). CDR3 length: 15 amino acids. Trimming took 1 base from V and 6 from J, leaving 12 bases between them. Overall study findings and caveats: The study recognized that its TCR sequencing and HLA analysis covered a relatively small number of individuals.

Points on this clonotype: Its antigen is currently unknown.

The sequenced sample was CD8+ T cells from PBMCs. The receptor comes from a human donor with Susac syndrome. V is TRBV7-9 and J is TRBJ2-2, with D hard to call. The CDR3 spells CASSLVDLIPGELFF. For the CDR3, the DNA is TGTGCCAGCAGCTTAGTGGACCTCATACCCGGGGAGCTGTTTTTT.